A selection of T cell receptor beta chains follows, all from one sample in a study of shared clonotypes between healthy human individuals. Libraries were prepared by immunoSEQ multiplex PCR; TCRdb keeps only in-frame clonotypes and omits some of them. The sample includes roughly 480,000 clones, around 80% seen only once; the top ten take 12%. Material for sequencing was PBMCs. The receptors stem from a woman between 35 and 50 years old in good health. Some clones in this sample may be carry-over from other donors' samples. The CDR3 runs from the conserved cysteine through the conserved F or W. A D gene is named only where the DNA matches it firmly. A row's size may be missing; if present it is once, few, many or a size class.

d_gene,v_gene,abundance,j_gene,CDR3nt,CDR3aa
TRBD2,TRBV7-2,-,TRBJ2-7,TGTGCCAGCAGCTTTGGGCTAGCGGGCACCTACGAGCAGTACTTC,CASSFGLAGTYEQYF
TRBD2,TRBV5-1,once,TRBJ2-5,TGCGCCAGCAGCCCCGGCGGGGGGGCCAACCAAGAGACCCAGTACTTC,CASSPGGGANQETQYF
TRBD2,TRBV4-1,-,TRBJ2-1,TGCGCCAGCAGCCACCCGGGACTACTATACAATGAGCAGTTCTTC,CASSHPGLLYNEQFF
-,TRBV20-1,once,TRBJ1-2,TGCAGATCCTCTGGCTACACCTTC,CRSSGYTF
TRBD1,TRBV27,many,TRBJ1-3,TGTGCCAGCAGTTTATCAGGGGGCGATGGAAACACCATATATTTT,CASSLSGGDGNTIYF
TRBD2,TRBV5-1,-,TRBJ2-5,TGCGCCAGCAGCTCTCTACTAGCGGAGGAGACCCAGTACTTC,CASSSLLAEETQYF
TRBD2,TRBV18,many,TRBJ2-1,TGTGCCAGCTCAACATCTAGCGGGCCGGTGGGTGAGCAGTTCTTC,CASSTSSGPVGEQFF
-,TRBV7-9,-,TRBJ2-3,TGTGCCAGCAGCTTGGGGCAGATAAACACAGATACGCAGTATTTT,CASSLGQINTDTQYF
TRBD1,TRBV27,-,TRBJ1-1,TGTGCCAGCAGTTTCCACAGGGGTACCACTGAAGCTTTCTTT,CASSFHRGTTEAFF
-,TRBV5-6,-,TRBJ2-7,TGTGCCAGCAGTTCCCCCACCCGTAACTCCTACGAGCAGTACTTC,CASSSPTRNSYEQYF
TRBD2,TRBV14,-,TRBJ2-5,TGTGCCAGCAGCCAAGGGTCTAGCGGGGGAGTATGGGAGACCCAGTACTTC,CASSQGSSGGVWETQYF
-,TRBV2,-,TRBJ2-7,TGTGCCAGCTCTTTTGGACAAAGCTCCTACGAGCAGTACTTC,CASSFGQSSYEQYF
-,TRBV28,-,TRBJ1-1,TGTGCCACCACCCTTGACAGGATTGAAGCTTTCTTT,CATTLDRIEAFF
TRBD1,TRBV10-2,-,TRBJ2-5,TGCGCCAGCAGAGCCTCAGGGGGCAGGGGGGAGACCCAGTACTTC,CASRASGGRGETQYF
-,TRBV29-1,-,TRBJ1-3,TGCAGCGTGGGGGACCGAAACTCTGGAAACACCATATATTTT,CSVGDRNSGNTIYF
TRBD2,TRBV6-5,-,TRBJ2-1,TGTGCCAGCGGGAGGGGCTTAGTGGATGAGCAGTTCTTC,CASGRGLVDEQFF
TRBD2,TRBV25-1,-,TRBJ2-5,TGTGCCAGCAGTGAGCCTAGCGGGAGGGAGACCCAGTACTTC,CASSEPSGRETQYF
-,TRBV5-8,few,TRBJ2-1,TGTGCCAGCAGCGTCCGGGATGAGCAGTTCTTC,CASSVRDEQFF
TRBD1,TRBV28,-,TRBJ1-1,TGTGCCAGCAGTTGGGACAGTGAGTACACTGAAGCTTTCTTT,CASSWDSEYTEAFF
TRBD2,TRBV7-9,few,TRBJ2-7,TGTGCCAGCAGCTCCGGTCTAGCGGGATCTGTACAGTACTTC,CASSSGLAGSVQYF
TRBD2,TRBV5-1,-,TRBJ2-3,TGCGCCAGCAGCTTGGAACTAGCGGGTACAGATACGCAGTATTTT,CASSLELAGTDTQYF
TRBD2,TRBV2,-,TRBJ2-1,TGTGCCAGCAGTCTACTAGCGGGAGGGTACAATGAGCAGTTCTTC,CASSLLAGGYNEQFF
TRBD1,TRBV7-9,-,TRBJ2-1,TGTGCCAGCAGCGGGACCGGGACAGGTCTGTACAATGAGCAGTTCTTC,CASSGTGTGLYNEQFF
-,TRBV5-1,-,TRBJ1-3,TGCGCCAGCAGCTTGGTTTCCCCAAGGACCTCTGGAAACACCATATATTTT,CASSLVSPRTSGNTIYF
-,TRBV20-1,-,TRBJ2-5,TGCAGTGCTAGCACCCAAGAGACCCAGTACTTC,CSASTQETQYF
-,TRBV10-1,-,TRBJ1-1,TGCGCCGGCGGATTACAGATTACGAACACTGAAGCTTTCTTT,CAGGLQITNTEAFF
TRBD1,TRBV5-1,-,TRBJ2-3,TGCGCCAGCAGACAGGGGTCGAATAGAATAGATACGCAGTATTTT,CASRQGSNRIDTQYF
-,TRBV12-5,-,TRBJ2-3,TGTGCTAGTGCTTCGGGGGCGGGTGCAGATACGCAGTATTTT,CASASGAGADTQYF
-,TRBV19,few,TRBJ1-1,TGTGCCAGTAGGTTCGGACCCACTCTCTTCGAAGCTTTCTTT,CASRFGPTLFEAFF
TRBD1,TRBV19,few,TRBJ2-3,TGTGCCAGTAAAAACAGGGGGCCGAGCACAGATACGCAGTATTTT,CASKNRGPSTDTQYF
TRBD2,TRBV5-8,-,TRBJ2-6,TGTGCCAGCAGCTTGTTCACCGGGGGGTCTGGGGCCAACGTCCTGACTTTC,CASSLFTGGSGANVLTF
-,TRBV19,-,TRBJ2-1,TGTGCCAGTAGTATCTCGGCTAGCGAAAACAATGAGCAGTTCTTC,CASSISASENNEQFF
TRBD1,TRBV7-9,-,TRBJ2-1,TGTGCCAGCGGCACCGGGACAGGGGGCTACAATGAGCAGTTCTTC,CASGTGTGGYNEQFF
TRBD1,TRBV19,-,TRBJ2-1,TGTGCCAGTAGACAGGGACAGCGTAATGAGCAGTTCTTC,CASRQGQRNEQFF
-,TRBV5-1,once,TRBJ2-7,TGCGCCAGCAGCCAGGACGCGGGGAACCCAGTAGCCGAGCAGTACTTC,CASSQDAGNPVAEQYF
-,TRBV9,-,TRBJ1-5,TGTGCCAGCAGCGTCGGGGGTAGCAATCAGCCCCAGCATTTT,CASSVGGSNQPQHF
-,TRBV10-3,-,TRBJ2-3,TGTGCCATCAGAGAGCCTTCTAGCACAGATACGCAGTATTTT,CAIREPSSTDTQYF
TRBD2,TRBV19,once,TRBJ2-2,TGTGCCAGTAGCAGACTAGCGGGCACCGGGGAGCTGTTTTTT,CASSRLAGTGELFF
-,TRBV5-1,once,TRBJ2-7,TGCGCCAGCAGCCTTACAGGGTTTTCAGAATACGAGCAGTACTTC,CASSLTGFSEYEQYF
TRBD1,TRBV29-1,few,TRBJ1-2,TGCAGCGTTGAAGAGGGGACAGGATTCTATGGCTACACCTTC,CSVEEGTGFYGYTF
TRBD2,TRBV7-3,-,TRBJ2-2,TGTGCCAGCAGCCAGCGGGAGGGCCTTCGGGGGATTGGCGGGGAGCTGTTTTTT,CASSQREGLRGIGGELFF
-,TRBV2,once,TRBJ2-2,TGTGCCAGCAGTTACCGGACCCGGGAGCTGTTTTTT,CASSYRTRELFF
TRBD1,TRBV28,few,TRBJ1-6,TGTGCCAGCAGTTTCTCCGGGACAGGGTATTCACCCCTCCACTTT,CASSFSGTGYSPLHF
-,TRBV29-1,few,TRBJ2-1,TGCAGCGTTGACGGCCTGGCAGGAGGGGGGCTGAGTAATGAGCAGTTCTTC,CSVDGLAGGGLSNEQFF
-,TRBV28,-,TRBJ2-4,TGTGCCAGCCTCGGAACCGGGGATACAACTATTCAGTACTTC,CASLGTGDTTIQYF
-,TRBV10-2,-,TRBJ1-3,TGCGCCAGCAGTGGTAGTAAGGGGACGCCTGGAAACACCATATATTTT,CASSGSKGTPGNTIYF
-,TRBV5-6,-,TRBJ1-4,TGTGCCAGCAGCTTTACCCAAAGGTCTAATGAAAAACTGTTTTTT,CASSFTQRSNEKLFF